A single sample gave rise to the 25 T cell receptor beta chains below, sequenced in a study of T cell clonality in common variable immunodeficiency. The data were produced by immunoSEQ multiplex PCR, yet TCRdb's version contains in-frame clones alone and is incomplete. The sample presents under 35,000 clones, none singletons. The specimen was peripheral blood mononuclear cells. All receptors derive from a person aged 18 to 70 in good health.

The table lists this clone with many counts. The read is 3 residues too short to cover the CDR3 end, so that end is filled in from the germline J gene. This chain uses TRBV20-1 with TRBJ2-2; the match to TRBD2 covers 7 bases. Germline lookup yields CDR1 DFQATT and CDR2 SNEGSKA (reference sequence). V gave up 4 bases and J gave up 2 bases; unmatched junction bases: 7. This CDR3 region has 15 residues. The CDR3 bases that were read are TGCAGTGCTACGTCGTCAGCGGGAAACACCGGGGAG. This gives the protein CSATSSAGNTGE. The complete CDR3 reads CSATSSAGNTGELFF.

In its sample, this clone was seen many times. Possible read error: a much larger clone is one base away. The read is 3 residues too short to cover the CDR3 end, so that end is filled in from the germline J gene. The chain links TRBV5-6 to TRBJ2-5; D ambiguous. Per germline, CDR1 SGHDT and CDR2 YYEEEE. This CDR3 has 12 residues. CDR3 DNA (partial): TGTGCCAGCAGCTTGGGCCAGAACACC. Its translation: CASSLGQNT. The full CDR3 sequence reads CASSLGQNTQYF. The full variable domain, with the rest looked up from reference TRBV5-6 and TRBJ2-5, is DAGVTQSPTHLIKTRGQQVTLRCSPKSGHDTVSWYQQALGQGPQFIFQYYEEEERQRGNFPDRFSGHQFPNYSSELNVNALLLGDSALYLCASSLGQNTQYFGPGTRLLVL.

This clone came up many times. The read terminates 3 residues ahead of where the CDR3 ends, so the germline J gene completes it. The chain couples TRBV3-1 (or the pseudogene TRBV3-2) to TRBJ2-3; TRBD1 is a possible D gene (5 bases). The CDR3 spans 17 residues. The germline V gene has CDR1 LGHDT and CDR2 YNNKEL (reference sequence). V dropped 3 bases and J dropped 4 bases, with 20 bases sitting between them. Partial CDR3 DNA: TGTGCCAGCAGCCAGGATAGGGTATCAGGGTCCTCAGATACG. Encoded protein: CASSQDRVSGSSDT. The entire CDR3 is CASSQDRVSGSSDTQYF.

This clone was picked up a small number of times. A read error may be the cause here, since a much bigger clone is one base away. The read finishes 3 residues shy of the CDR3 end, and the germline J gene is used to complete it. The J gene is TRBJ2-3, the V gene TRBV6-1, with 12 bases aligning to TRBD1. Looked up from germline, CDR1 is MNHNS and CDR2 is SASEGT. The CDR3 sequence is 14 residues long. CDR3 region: CASSEGDRGQPQYF. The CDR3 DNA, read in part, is TGTGCCAGCAGCGAAGGGGACAGGGGGCAGCCG.

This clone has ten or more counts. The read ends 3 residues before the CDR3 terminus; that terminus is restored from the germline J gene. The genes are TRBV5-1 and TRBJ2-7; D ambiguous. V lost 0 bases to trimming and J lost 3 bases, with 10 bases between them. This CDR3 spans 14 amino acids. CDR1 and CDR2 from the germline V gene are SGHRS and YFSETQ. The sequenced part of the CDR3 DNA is TGCGCCAGCAGCTTGGACGGCAGGCTCTACGAG. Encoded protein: CASSLDGRLYE. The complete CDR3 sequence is CASSLDGRLYEQYF.

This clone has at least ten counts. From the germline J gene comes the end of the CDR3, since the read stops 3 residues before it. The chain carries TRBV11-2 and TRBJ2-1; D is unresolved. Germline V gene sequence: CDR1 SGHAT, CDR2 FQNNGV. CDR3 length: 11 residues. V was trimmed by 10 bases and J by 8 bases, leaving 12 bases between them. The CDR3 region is CATRFADEQFF. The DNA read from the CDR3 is TGTGCCACCAGGTTTGCGGATGAG.

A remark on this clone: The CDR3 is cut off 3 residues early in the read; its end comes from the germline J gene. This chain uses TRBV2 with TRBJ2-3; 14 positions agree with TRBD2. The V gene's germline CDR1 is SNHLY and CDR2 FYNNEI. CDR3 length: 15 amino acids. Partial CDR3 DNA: TGTGCCAGCAGGGGACTAGCGGGGGCACAAGAGACG. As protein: CASRGLAGAQET. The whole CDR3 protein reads CASRGLAGAQETQYF. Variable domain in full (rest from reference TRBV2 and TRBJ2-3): EPEVTQTPSHQVTQMGQEVILRCVPISNHLYFYWYRQILGQKVEFLVSFYNNEISEKSEIFDDQFSVERPDGSNFTLKIRSTKLEDSAMYFCASRGLAGAQETQYFGPGTRLTVL.

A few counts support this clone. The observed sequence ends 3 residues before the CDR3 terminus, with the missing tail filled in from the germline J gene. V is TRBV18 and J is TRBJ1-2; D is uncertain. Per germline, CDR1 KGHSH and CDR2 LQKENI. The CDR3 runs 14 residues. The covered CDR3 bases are TGTGCCAGCTCACCACAGTCAGTGTCAGATACC. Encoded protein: CASSPQSVSDT. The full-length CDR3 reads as CASSPQSVSDTYTF.

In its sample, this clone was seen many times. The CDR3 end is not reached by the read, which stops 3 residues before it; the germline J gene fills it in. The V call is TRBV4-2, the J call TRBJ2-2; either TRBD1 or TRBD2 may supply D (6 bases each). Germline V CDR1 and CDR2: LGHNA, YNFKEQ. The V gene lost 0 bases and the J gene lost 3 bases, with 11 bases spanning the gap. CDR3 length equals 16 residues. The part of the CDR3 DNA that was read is TGTGCCAGCAGCCAAGATGAGGGGGAGGACACCGGGGAG. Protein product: CASSQDEGEDTGE. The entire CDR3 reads CASSQDEGEDTGELFF.

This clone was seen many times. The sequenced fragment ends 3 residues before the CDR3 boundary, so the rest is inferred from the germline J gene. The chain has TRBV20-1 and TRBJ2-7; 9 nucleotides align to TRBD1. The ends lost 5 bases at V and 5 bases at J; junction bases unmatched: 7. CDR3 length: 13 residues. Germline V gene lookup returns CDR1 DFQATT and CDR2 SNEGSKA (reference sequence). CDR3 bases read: TGCAGTGCTCCGGGACAGGGAAGCCACGAG. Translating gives CSAPGQGSHE. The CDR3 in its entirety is CSAPGQGSHEQYF.

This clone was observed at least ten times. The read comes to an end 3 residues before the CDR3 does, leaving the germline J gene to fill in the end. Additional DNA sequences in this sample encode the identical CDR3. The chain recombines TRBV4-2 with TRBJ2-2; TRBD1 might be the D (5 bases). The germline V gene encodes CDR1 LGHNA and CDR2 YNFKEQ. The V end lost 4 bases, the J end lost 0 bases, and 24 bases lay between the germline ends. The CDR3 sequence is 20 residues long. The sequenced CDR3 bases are TGTGCCAGCAGCCCCACCGTCCGTCCCATCACAGGAGCGAACACCGGGGAG. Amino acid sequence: CASSPTVRPITGANTGE. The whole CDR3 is CASSPTVRPITGANTGELFF.

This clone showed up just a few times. CDR3 in amino acids: CASNRDRTYEQYF. Partial CDR3 DNA: TGTGCCAGTAACCGGGACAGGACTTACGAG. This chain connects TRBV2 to TRBJ2-7, with 8 positions matching TRBD1. The observed sequence ends 3 residues before the CDR3 terminus, with the missing tail filled in from the germline J gene. The CDR3 loop spans 13 amino acids. The ends lost 9 bases at V and 4 bases at J; junction bases unmatched: 8. Germline CDR1 SNHLY, CDR2 FYNNEI.

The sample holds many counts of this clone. CDR3 protein: CASSLGGSGVINEQFF. The sequenced part of the CDR3 DNA is TGTGCCAGCAGCTTGGGCGGGAGCGGTGTTATCAATGAG. The chain couples TRBV7-7 to TRBJ2-1, with 7 bases identical to TRBD2. Read sequence stops 3 residues before the CDR3 end, and the germline J gene provides the missing end. With V trimmed by 3 bases and J by 6 bases, 11 bases remained unmatched. This CDR3 has 16 residues. Germline assignment: CDR1 SSHAT and CDR2 FNYEAQ (reference sequence).

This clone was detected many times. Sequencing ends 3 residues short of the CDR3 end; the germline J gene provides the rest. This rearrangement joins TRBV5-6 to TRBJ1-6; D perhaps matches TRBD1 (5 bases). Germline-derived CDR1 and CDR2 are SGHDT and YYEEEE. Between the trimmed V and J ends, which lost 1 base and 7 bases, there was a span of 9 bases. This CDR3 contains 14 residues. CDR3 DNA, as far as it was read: TGTGCCAGCAGCTTGCCACAGGTCAATTCACCC. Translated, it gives CASSLPQVNSP. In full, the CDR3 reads CASSLPQVNSPLHF.

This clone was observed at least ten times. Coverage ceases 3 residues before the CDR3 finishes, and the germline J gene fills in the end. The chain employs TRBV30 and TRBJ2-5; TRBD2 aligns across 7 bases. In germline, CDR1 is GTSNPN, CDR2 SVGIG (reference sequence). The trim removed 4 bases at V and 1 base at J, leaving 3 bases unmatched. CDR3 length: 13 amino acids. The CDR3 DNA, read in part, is TGTGCCTGGACCAGCGGGGCCCAAGAGACC. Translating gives CAWTSGAQET. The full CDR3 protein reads CAWTSGAQETQYF.

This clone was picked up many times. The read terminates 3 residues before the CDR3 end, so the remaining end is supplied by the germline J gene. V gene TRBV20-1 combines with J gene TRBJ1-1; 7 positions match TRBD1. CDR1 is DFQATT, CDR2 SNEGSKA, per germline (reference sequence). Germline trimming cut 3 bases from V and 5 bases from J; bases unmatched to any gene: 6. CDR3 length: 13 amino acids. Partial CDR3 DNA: TGCAGTGCTAGGCGACAGGGCAATACTGAA. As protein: CSARRQGNTE. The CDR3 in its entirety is CSARRQGNTEAFF.

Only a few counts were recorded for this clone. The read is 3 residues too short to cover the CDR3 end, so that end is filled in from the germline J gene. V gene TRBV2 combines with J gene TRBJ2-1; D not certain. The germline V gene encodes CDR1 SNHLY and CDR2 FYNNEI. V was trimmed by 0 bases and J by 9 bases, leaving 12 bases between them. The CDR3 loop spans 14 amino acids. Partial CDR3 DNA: TGTGCCAGCAGTGAAGCGCATGGCGGAGTTGAG. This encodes CASSEAHGGVE. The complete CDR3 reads CASSEAHGGVEQFF.

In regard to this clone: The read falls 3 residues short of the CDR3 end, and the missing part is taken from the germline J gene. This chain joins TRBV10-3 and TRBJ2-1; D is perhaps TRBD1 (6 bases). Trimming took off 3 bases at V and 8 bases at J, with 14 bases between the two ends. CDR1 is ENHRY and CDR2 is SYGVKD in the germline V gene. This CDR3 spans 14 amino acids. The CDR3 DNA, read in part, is TGTGCCATCAGTGATCTTGGCAGGGGCGATGAG. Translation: CAISDLGRGDE. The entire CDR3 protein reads CAISDLGRGDEQFF.

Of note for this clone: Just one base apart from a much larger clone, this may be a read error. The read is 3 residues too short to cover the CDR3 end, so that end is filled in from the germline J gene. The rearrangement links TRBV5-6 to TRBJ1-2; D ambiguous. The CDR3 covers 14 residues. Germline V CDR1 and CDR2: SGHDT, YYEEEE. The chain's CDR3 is CSSSSRAGSASYTF. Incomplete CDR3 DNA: TGTTCCAGCAGCTCTCGGGCGGGGAGTGCGAGC.

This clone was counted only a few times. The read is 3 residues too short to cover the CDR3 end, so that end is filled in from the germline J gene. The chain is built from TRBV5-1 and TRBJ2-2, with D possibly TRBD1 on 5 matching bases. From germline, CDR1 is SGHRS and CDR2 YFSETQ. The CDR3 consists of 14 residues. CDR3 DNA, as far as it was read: TGCGCCAGCAGCACGTTAGACAGAAATGAAAAG. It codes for CASSTLDRNEK. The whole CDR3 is CASSTLDRNEKLFF.

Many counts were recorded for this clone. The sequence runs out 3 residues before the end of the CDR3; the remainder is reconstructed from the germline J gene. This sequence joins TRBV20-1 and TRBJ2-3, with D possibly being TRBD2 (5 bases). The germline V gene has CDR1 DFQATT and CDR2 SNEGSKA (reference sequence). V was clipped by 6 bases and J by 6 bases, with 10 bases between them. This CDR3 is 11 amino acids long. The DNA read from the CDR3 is TGCAGTGCAGCGGCGGCCGATACG. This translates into CSAAAADT. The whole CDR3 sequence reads CSAAAADTQYF.

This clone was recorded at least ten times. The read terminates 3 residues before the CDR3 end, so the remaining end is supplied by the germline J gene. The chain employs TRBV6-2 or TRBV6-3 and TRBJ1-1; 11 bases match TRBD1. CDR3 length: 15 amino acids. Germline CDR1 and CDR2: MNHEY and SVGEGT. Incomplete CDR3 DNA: TGTGCCAGCAGTTTCTCGCAGGACAGGGGGCGAAAG. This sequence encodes CASSFSQDRGRK. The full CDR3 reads CASSFSQDRGRKAFF.

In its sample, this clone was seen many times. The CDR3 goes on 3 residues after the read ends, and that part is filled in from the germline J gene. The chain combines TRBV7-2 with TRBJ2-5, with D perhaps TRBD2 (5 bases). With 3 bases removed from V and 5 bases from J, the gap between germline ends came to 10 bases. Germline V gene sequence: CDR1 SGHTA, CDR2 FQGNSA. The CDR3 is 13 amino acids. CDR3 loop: CASSFSAGETQYF. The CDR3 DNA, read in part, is TGTGCCAGCAGCTTTAGCGCCGGGGAGACC.

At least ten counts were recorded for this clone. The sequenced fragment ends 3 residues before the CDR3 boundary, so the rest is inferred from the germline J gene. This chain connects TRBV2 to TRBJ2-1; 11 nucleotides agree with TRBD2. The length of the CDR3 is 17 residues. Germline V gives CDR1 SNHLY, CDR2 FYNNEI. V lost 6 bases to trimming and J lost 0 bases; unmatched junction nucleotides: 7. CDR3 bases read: TGTGCCAGCAGACTTGGGACTAGCGGCTTCTCCTACAATGAG. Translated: CASRLGTSGFSYNE. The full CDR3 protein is CASRLGTSGFSYNEQFF.

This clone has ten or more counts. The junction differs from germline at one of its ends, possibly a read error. This chain's CDR3 is CSARAPLGVGTYTQYF. CDR3 DNA, as far as it was read: TGCAGTGCTAGAGCCCCCCTAGGTGTCGGCACATATACG. J is TRBJ2-3 and V is TRBV20-1; D gene uncertain. The read finishes 3 residues shy of the CDR3 end, and the germline J gene is used to complete it. There are 16 residues in the CDR3. CDR1 and CDR2 (germline): DFQATT, SNEGSKA (reference sequence).